This TCR beta chain was sequenced in a study of T cells after yellow fever vaccination. The wider study: Preparation used SMART-Seq v4 Ultra Low Input for the low-cell-number fractions. Findings and caveats of the study: Booster samples showed a return of most primary-vaccination clones (roughly 96% CD4, 85% to 90% CD8).

This clonotype showed up just a few times. Its antigen is unknown. The junction had 13 bases not matched to a gene; V was cut back by 7 bases and J by 7 bases. CDR3 length: 15 amino acids. TCRdb re-called the 5' RACE reads through MiXCR, storing one row per CDR3 protein. The sample yields about 230,000 distinct CDR3 sequences, 6% to 8% seen once. The chain is built from TRBV12-3 or TRBV12-4 and TRBJ2-1; 7 bases align to TRBD2. Sample: CD4+ T cells sorted from PBMCs, taken on the day of the yellow fever booster vaccination. The TCR comes from a man between 25 and 39 years old who received the YFV17D yellow fever vaccine. CDR3 in amino acids: CASILGSSGRNEQFF. Here the CDR3 DNA reads TGTGCCAGCATCCTCGGGTCTAGCGGAAGGAATGAGCAGTTCTTC.